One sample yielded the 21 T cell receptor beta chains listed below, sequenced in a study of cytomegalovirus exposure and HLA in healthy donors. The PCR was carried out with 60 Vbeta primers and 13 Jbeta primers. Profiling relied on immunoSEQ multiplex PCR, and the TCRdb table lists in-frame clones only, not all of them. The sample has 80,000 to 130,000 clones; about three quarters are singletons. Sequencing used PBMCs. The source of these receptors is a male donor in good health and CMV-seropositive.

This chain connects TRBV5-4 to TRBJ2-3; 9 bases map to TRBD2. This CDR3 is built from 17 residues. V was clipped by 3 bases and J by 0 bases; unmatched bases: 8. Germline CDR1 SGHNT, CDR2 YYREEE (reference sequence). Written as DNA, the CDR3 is TGTGCCAGCAGCTCGAGGTCCGGGACTAGCAGCACAGATACGCAGTATTTT. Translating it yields CASSSRSGTSSTDTQYF.

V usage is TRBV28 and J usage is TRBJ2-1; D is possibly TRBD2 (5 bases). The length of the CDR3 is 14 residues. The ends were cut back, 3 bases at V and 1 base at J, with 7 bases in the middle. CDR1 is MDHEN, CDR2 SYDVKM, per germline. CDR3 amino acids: CASSLRVSYNEQFF. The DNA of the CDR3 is TGTGCCAGCAGTTTGAGGGTATCCTACAATGAGCAGTTCTTC.

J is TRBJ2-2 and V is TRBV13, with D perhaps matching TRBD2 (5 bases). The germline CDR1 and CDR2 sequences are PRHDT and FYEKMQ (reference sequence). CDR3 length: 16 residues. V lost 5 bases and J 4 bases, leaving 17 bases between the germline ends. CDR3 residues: CASSPIRETGTGELFF. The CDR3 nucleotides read TGTGCCAGCAGCCCCATTAGGGAGACGGGCACCGGGGAGCTGTTTTTT.

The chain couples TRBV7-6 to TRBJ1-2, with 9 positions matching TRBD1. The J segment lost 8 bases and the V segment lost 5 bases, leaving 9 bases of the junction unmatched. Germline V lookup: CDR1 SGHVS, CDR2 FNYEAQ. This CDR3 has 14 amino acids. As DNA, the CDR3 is TGTGCCAGCAGCCGCGGACAGGGGCGCAGAGGCTACACCTTC. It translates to CASSRGQGRRGYTF.

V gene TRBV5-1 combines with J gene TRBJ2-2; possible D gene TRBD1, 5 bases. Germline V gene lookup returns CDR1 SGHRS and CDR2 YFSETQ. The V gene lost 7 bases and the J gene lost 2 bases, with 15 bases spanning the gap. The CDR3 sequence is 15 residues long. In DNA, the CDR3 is TGCGCCAGCTGTCGACAGAGCCCTAACACCGGGGAGCTGTTTTTT. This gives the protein CASCRQSPNTGELFF. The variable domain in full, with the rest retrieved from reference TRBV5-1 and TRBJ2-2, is KAGVTQTPRYLIKTRGQQVTLSCSPISGHRSVSWYQQTPGQGLQFLFEYFSETQRNKGNFPGRFSGRQFSNSRSEMNVSTLELGDSALYLCASCRQSPNTGELFFGEGSRLTVL.

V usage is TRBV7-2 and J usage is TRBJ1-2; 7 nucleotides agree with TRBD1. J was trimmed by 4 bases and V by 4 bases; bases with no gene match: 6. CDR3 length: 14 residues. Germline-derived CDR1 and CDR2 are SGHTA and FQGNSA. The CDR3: CASSSDREPYGYTF. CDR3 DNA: TGTGCCAGCAGCTCTGACAGGGAGCCCTATGGCTACACCTTC.

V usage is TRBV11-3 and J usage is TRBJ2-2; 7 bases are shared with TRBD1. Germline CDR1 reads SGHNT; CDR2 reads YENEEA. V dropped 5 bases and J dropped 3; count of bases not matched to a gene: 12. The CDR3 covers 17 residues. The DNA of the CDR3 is TGTGCCAGCAGCACCAGACAGGGCGGATACGACACCGGGGAGCTGTTTTTT. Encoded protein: CASSTRQGGYDTGELFF.

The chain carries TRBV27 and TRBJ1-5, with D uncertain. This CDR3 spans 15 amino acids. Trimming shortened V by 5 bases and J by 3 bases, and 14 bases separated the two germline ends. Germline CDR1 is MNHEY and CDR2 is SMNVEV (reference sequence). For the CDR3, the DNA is TGTGCCAGCAGTCTTCCTGGACTGACCAATCAGCCCCAGCATTTT. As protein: CASSLPGLTNQPQHF.

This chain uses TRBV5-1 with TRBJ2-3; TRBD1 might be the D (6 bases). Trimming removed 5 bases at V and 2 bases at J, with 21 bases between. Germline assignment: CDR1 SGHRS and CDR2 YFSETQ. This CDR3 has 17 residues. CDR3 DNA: TGCGCCAGCAGGGCTGGCTTGGGGGCCGCTAACACAGATACGCAGTATTTT. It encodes CASRAGLGAANTDTQYF.

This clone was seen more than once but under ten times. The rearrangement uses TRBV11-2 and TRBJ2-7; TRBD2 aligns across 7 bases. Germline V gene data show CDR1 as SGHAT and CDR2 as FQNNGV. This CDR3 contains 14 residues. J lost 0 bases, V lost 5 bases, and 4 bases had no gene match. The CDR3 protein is CASSRDYDSYEQYF. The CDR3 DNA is TGTGCCAGCAGCCGGGACTACGACTCCTACGAGCAGTACTTC. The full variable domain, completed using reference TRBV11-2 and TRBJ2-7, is EAGVAQSPRYKIIEKRQSVAFWCNPISGHATLYWYQQILGQGPKLLIQFQNNGVVDDSQLPKDRFSAERLKGVDSTLKIQPAKLEDSAVYLCASSRDYDSYEQYFGPGTRLTVT.

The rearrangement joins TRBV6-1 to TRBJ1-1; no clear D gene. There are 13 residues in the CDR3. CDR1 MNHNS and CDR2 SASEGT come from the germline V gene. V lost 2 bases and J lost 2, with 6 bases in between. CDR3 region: CASSEQANTEAFF. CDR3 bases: TGTGCCAGCAGTGAACAGGCTAACACTGAAGCTTTCTTT.

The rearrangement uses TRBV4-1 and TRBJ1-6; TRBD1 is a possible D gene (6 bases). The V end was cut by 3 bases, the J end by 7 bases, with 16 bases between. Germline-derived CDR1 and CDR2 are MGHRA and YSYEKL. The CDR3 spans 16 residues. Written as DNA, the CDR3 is TGCGCCAGCAGCCATAAAGGGGGTTCGGAAAATTCACCCCTCCACTTT. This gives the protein CASSHKGGSENSPLHF.

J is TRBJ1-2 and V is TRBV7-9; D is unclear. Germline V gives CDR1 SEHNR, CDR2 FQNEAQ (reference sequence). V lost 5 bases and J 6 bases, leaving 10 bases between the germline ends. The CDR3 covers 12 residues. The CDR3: CASSPTIDGYTF. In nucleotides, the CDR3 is TGTGCCAGCAGCCCCACTATTGATGGCTACACCTTC. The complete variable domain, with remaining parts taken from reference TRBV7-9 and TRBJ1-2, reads DTGVSQNPRHKITKRGQNVTFRCDPISEHNRLYWYRQTLGQGPEFLTYFQNEAQLEKSRLLSDRFSAERPKGSFSTLEIQRTEQGDSAMYLCASSPTIDGYTFGSGTRLTVV.

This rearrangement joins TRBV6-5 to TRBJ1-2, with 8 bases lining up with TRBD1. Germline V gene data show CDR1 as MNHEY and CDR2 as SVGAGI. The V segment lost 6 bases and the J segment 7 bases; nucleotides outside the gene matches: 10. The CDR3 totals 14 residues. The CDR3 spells CASRPPGQVVGYTF. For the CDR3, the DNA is TGTGCCAGCAGGCCTCCGGGACAGGTGGTTGGCTACACCTTC.

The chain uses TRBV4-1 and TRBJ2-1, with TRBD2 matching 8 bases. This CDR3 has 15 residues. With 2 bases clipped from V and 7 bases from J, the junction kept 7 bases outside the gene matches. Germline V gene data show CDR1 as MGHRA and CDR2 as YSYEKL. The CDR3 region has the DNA TGCGCCAGCAGCCAAAGGAGACTAGCGAATAATGAGCAGTTCTTC. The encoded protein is CASSQRRLANNEQFF.

The CDR3 sequence: CASSINTGTSGGNIQYF. The DNA of the CDR3 is TGCGCCAGCAGCATAAACACCGGGACCAGTGGAGGGAACATTCAGTACTTC. The J gene is TRBJ2-4, the V gene TRBV5-1, with a tentative D call TRBD2 (6 bases). Trimming removed 4 bases from V and 7 bases from J, with 24 bases in between. The CDR3 sequence is 17 residues long. Germline loops: CDR1 SGHRS, CDR2 YFSETQ.

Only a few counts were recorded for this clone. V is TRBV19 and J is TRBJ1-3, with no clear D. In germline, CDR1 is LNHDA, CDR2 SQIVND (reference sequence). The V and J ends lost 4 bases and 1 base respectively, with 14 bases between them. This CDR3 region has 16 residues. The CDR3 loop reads CASSTPGLTSGNTIYF. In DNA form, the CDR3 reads TGTGCCAGTAGTACCCCCGGACTCACTTCTGGAAACACCATATATTTT.

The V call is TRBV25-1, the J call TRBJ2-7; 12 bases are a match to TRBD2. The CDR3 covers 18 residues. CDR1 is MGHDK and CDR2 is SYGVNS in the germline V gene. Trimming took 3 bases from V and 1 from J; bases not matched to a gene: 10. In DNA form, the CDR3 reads TGTGCCAGCAGTGACTCGTCACTAGCGGGGGGACCATCCTACGAGCAGTACTTC. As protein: CASSDSSLAGGPSYEQYF.

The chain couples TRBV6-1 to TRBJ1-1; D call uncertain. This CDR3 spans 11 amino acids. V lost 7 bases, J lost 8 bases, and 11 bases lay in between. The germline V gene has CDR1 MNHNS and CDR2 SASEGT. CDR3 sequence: CASMKIEEAFF. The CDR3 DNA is TGTGCCAGCATGAAAATAGAGGAAGCTTTCTTT.

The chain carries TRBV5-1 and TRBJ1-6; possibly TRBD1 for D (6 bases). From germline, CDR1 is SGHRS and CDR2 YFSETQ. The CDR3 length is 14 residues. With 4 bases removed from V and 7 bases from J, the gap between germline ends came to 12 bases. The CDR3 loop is CASSATGLNSPLHF. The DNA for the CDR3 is TGCGCCAGCAGCGCCACAGGGTTGAATTCACCCCTCCACTTT.

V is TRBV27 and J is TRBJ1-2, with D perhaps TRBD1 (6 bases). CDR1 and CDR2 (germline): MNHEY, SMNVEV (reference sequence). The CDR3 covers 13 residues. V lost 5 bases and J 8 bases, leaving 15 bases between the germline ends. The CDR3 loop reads CASSQQGSGGYTF. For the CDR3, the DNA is TGTGCCAGCAGTCAACAGGGTAGCGGGGGCTACACCTTC.